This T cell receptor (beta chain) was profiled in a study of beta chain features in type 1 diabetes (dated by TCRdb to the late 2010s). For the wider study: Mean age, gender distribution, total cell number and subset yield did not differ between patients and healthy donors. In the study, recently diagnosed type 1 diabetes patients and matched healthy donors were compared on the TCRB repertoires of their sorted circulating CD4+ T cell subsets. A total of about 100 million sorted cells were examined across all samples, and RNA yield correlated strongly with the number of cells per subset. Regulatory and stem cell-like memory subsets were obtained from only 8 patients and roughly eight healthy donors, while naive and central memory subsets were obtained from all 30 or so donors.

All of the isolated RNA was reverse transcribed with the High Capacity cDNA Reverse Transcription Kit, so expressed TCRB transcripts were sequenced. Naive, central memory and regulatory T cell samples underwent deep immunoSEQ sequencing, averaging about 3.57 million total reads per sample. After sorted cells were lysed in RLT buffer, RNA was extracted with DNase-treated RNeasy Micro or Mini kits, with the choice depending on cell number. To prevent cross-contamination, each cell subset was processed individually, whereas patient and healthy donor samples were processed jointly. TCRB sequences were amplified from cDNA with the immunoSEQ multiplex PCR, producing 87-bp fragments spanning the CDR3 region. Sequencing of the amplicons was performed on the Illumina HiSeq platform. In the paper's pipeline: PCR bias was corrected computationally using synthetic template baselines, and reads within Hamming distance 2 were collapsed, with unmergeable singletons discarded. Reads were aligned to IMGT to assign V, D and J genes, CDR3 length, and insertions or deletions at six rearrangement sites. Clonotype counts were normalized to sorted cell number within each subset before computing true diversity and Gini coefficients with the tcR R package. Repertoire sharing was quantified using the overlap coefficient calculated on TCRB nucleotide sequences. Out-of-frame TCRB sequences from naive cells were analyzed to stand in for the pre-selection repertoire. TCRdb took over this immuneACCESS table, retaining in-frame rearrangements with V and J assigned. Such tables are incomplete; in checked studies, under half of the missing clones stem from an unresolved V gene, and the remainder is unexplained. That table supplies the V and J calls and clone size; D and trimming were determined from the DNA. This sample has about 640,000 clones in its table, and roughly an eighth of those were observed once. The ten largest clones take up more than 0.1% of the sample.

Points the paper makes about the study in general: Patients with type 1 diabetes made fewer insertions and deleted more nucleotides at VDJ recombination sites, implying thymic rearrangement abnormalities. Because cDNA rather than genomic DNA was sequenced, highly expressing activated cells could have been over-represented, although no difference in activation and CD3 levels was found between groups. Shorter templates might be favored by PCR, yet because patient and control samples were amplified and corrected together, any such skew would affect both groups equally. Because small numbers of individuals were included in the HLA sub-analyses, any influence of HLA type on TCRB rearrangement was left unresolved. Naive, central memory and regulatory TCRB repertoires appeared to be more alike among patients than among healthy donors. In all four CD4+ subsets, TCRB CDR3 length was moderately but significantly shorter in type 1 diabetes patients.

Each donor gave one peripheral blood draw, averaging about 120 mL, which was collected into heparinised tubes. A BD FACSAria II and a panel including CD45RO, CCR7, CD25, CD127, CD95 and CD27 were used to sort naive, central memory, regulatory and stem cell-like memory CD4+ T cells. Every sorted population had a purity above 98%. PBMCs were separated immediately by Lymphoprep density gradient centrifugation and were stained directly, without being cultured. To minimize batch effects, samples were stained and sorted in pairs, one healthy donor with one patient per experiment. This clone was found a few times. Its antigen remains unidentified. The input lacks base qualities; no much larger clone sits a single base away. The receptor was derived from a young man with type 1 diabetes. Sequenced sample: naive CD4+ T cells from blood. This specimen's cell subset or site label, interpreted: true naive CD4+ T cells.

In nucleotides, the sequence is TGTGCCAGCAGCCCGGACAGAGGGGTCACTGAAGCTTTCTTT. It translates to CASSPDRGVTEAFF. The sequence joins TRBV7-9 to TRBJ1-1; the D region possibly corresponds to TRBD1 (6 bases align). From the germline V gene (reference sequence), CDR1 is SEHNR and CDR2 is FQNEAQ. The CDR3 contains 14 residues, cysteine and phenylalanine counted. The CDR3 DNA has 42 bases and is translated from base 1. The junction shows trimming of 5 bases on V and 4 bases on J, plus 14 bases between the germline ends.